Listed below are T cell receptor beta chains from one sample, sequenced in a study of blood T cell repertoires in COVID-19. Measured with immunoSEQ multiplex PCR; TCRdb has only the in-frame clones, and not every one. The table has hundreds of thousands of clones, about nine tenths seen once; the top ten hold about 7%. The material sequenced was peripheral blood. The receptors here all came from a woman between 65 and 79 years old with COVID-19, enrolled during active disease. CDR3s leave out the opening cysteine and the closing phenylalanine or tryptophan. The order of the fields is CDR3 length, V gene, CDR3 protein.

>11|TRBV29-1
SVEADSNQPQH
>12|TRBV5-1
ASSLDPVNTEAF
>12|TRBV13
ASRSGGATDTQY
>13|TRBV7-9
ASSLRDRGNQPQH
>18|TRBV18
ASSPKGTGTGGFSNQPQH
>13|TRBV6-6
ASRTPMVEDYGYT
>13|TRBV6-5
ASSYTGTAQNIQY
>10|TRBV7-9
ASSLNNQPQH
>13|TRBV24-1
ATSDPRGFPGELF
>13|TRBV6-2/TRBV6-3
ASSYSGGPQETQY
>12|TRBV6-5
ASRPDQGAGTIY
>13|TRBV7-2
ASSKGLAETYEQY
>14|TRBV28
ASSSTRDRSNQPQH
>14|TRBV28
ASSFGAKGQRYGYT
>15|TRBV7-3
ASSPYHRGYSNQPQH
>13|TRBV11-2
ASSLSASSTDTQY